This T cell receptor beta chain was identified in a study of tissue T cells after allogeneic stem cell transplantation. For this clone: Its matching antigen is unknown. The gene names here belong to mouse. The sequenced fragment ends 1 residue before the CDR3 boundary, so the rest is inferred from the germline J gene.

Study findings and constraints: Within patients, tissue anatomy strongly shaped TCR repertoire composition. Blood and spleen captured only part of the tissue TCR repertoire.

This CDR3 has 15 residues. The V gene's germline CDR1 is FNHDT and CDR2 SITEND (reference sequence). The V gene end was trimmed by 0 bases and the J gene end by 3 bases; junction bases not matched to a gene: 2. Survey-depth TCRbeta CDR3 sequencing reported V/J genes and productive frequencies. Measured with immunoSEQ multiplex PCR; TCRdb has only the in-frame clones, and not every one. The profile shows a few thousand clones, roughly three fifths of them singletons. The clonotype originates from a female BALB/c mouse in good health. The mice in this strain carry MHC haplotype H2-d. The chain carries TRBV19 and TRBJ2-7, with 11 bases identical to TRBD2. The material sequenced was gut tissue. The CDR3 reads CASSIGDWGLYEQYF. CDR3 bases read: TGTGCCAGCAGTATAGGGGACTGGGGGCTCTATGAACAGTAC.